This entry lists 5 T cell receptor beta chains sequenced from one sample in a study of T cell responses to AZD1222 COVID-19 vaccine. TCRdb keeps only in-frame clones here, not all; method: immunoSEQ multiplex PCR. This table holds around 130,000 clones, about 90% found once. Source: peripheral blood, taken on day 0 of AZD1222 vaccination. The receptors were sampled from an adult in good health.

V usage is TRBV5-1 and J usage is TRBJ2-4; D is possibly TRBD1 (5 bases). The length of the CDR3 is 13 residues. V shed 7 bases and J shed 6 bases, with 14 bases lying between them. Germline lookup yields CDR1 SGHRS and CDR2 YFSETQ. The CDR3 region has the DNA TGCGCCAGCGGCCCGTTGGGGCGAAACATTCAGTACTTC. This translates into CASGPLGRNIQYF.

V usage is TRBV20-1 and J usage is TRBJ2-7; TRBD1 aligns across 7 bases. This CDR3 has 11 residues. Germline assignment: CDR1 DFQATT and CDR2 SNEGSKA (reference sequence). V lost 6 bases and J lost 4; bases outside the gene matches: 3. CDR3 sequence (DNA): TGCAGTGCGACAGGGAATTACGAGCAGTACTTC. This translates into CSATGNYEQYF.

This clone was detected once. The rearrangement uses TRBV7-9 and TRBJ1-2; a possible D gene is TRBD1 (6 bases). V was trimmed by 1 base and J by 6 bases, leaving 18 bases between them. CDR1 and CDR2 from the germline V gene are SEHNR and FQNEAQ (reference sequence). The CDR3 loop spans 16 amino acids. Here the CDR3 DNA reads TGTGCCAGCAGCTTAGTAGTGGGGGCCCGAGGACATGGCTACACCTTC. Translating it yields CASSLVVGARGHGYTF.

The V gene is TRBV27, the J gene TRBJ2-5; either TRBD1 or TRBD2 may fit D (5 bases each). Germline assignment: CDR1 MNHEY and CDR2 SMNVEV (reference sequence). V gave up 0 bases and J gave up 4 bases, with 12 bases separating them. The CDR3 runs to 15 residues. Here the CDR3 DNA reads TGTGCCAGCAGTTTATCGGGGACGAACGGAGAGACCCAGTACTTC. Its protein is CASSLSGTNGETQYF.

The CDR3 DNA sequence: TGCGCCAGCAGCCCGGGGGATGACTCGACCCAGCATTTT. Its protein is CASSPGDDSTQHF. The chain carries TRBV5-1 and TRBJ1-5; D possibly corresponds to TRBD1 (5 bases). Trimming cost V 4 bases and J 11 bases, with 16 bases left between them. The germline V gene encodes CDR1 SGHRS and CDR2 YFSETQ. The CDR3 loop spans 13 amino acids.